A selection of T cell receptor beta chains follows, all from one sample in a study of blood T cell repertoires in COVID-19. Some clones are missing from TCRdb's copy, which holds only in-frame ones; the method was immunoSEQ multiplex PCR. The table has 150,000 to 200,000 clones, about 81% seen once. The sequenced material came from peripheral blood. Source of these receptors: an elderly woman with COVID-19, enrolled during active disease. The CDR3 runs from the conserved cysteine through the conserved F or W. D genes are given only for firm matches. The size field is filled for only some rows; it gives once, few, many or a size class.

V	D	size	J	CDR3	DNA
TRBV24-1	TRBD2	NA	TRBJ2-1	CATSDPGTSINEQFF	TGTGCCACCAGTGACCCCGGGACTAGTATCAATGAGCAGTTCTTC
TRBV13	TRBD1	few	TRBJ2-3	CASSLSDPVWDRVSTDTQYF	TGTGCCAGCAGCTTATCGGACCCTGTGTGGGACAGGGTGAGCACAGATACGCAGTATTTT
TRBV5-8	TRBD1	many	TRBJ2-5	CASSFLQGLGTQYF	TGTGCCAGCAGCTTCCTACAGGGGCTCGGGACCCAGTACTTC
TRBV11-3	TRBD2	NA	TRBJ2-3	CASSLTSGGFSTDTQYF	TGTGCCAGCAGCTTAACTAGCGGGGGTTTTAGCACAGATACGCAGTATTTT
TRBV19	TRBD1	NA	TRBJ2-7	CASSIVGGQGLYEQYF	TGTGCCAGTAGTATAGTAGGGGGACAGGGGCTCTACGAGCAGTACTTC
TRBV6-8	NA	NA	TRBJ2-5	CASSYSMGLAPQETQYF	TGTGCCAGCAGTTACTCGATGGGGCTAGCGCCCCAAGAGACCCAGTACTTC
TRBV5-1	TRBD1	NA	TRBJ1-2	CASSLNRGGTGSYGYTF	TGCGCCAGCAGCTTGAATCGAGGGGGGACAGGGTCCTATGGCTACACCTTC
TRBV27	TRBD1	NA	TRBJ2-7	CASSPWDRLSGGTYEQYF	TGTGCCAGCAGTCCCTGGGACAGGTTGTCTGGGGGGACCTACGAGCAGTACTTC
TRBV3-1/TRBV3-2	NA	few	TRBJ1-3	CASSHPERGNTIYF	TGTGCCAGCAGCCACCCCGAGAGGGGAAACACCATATATTTT
TRBV5-1	TRBD1	NA	TRBJ2-7	CASSVDRGYSTRAYEQYF	TGCGCCAGCAGCGTAGACAGGGGCTACTCTACCCGAGCCTACGAGCAGTACTTC
TRBV7-2	TRBD2	NA	TRBJ2-1	CASSLESSGRTRFF	TGTGCCAGCAGCTTAGAAAGTAGCGGGAGAACGCGGTTCTTC
TRBV7-2	TRBD1	NA	TRBJ2-7	CASSLAPLGTGDYEQYF	TGTGCCAGCAGCTTAGCGCCTTTGGGGACAGGCGACTACGAGCAGTACTTC
TRBV5-1	TRBD1	NA	TRBJ2-5	CASSSGGRKTQYF	TGCGCCAGCAGCTCAGGGGGCCGGAAGACCCAGTACTTC
TRBV5-8	NA	few	TRBJ2-7	CASSPGGYEQYF	TGTGCCAGCAGCCCGGGTGGCTACGAGCAGTACTTC
TRBV7-2	TRBD1	NA	TRBJ1-3	CASSLQGVGNTIYF	TGTGCCAGCAGCTTGCAGGGGGTAGGAAACACCATATATTTT
TRBV5-6	NA	NA	TRBJ1-2	CASSPSGAHF	TGTGCCAGCAGCCCGTCGGGAGCCCACTTC
TRBV21-1	NA	few	TRBJ2-7	CASSEITSGYSYEQYF	TGTGCCAGCAGCGAGATCACTAGCGGTTACTCCTACGAGCAGTACTTC
TRBV23-1	NA	once	TRBJ1-4	CASSQSVQGEANEKLFF	TGCGCCAGCAGTCAATCTGTACAGGGTGAAGCTAATGAAAAACTGTTTTTT
TRBV11-2	NA	NA	TRBJ1-5	CASSLDPGSISPQHF	TGTGCCAGCAGCTTAGATCCAGGATCAATCAGCCCCCAGCATTTT
TRBV7-9	TRBD2	few	TRBJ2-1	CASRGGSSYNEQFF	TGTGCATCTAGGGGCGGGAGCTCCTACAATGAGCAGTTCTTC
TRBV18	NA	NA	TRBJ2-1	CASSPHPSNEQFF	TGTGCCAGCTCACCACATCCCAGCAATGAGCAGTTCTTC
TRBV2	NA	NA	TRBJ2-3	CASREHPGADTQYF	TGTGCCAGCAGGGAACATCCGGGAGCAGATACGCAGTATTTT
TRBV21-1	NA	NA	TRBJ2-1	CASSKGLAGGDYNEQFF	TGTGCCAGCAGCAAAGGTCTGGCGGGGGGGGATTACAATGAGCAGTTCTTC
TRBV3-1/TRBV3-2	TRBD2	NA	TRBJ2-7	CASSQRASGSSLSEQYF	TGTGCCAGCAGCCAACGGGCTAGCGGGAGCTCCCTCTCCGAGCAGTACTTC
TRBV29-1	TRBD1	NA	TRBJ2-1	CSVEGTGALYNEQFF	TGCAGCGTTGAAGGGACAGGGGCCCTTTACAATGAGCAGTTCTTC
TRBV6-6	TRBD1	NA	TRBJ1-4	CASSYGTGDEKLFF	TGTGCCAGCAGTTACGGGACAGGGGACGAAAAACTGTTTTTT
TRBV5-3	NA	NA	TRBJ2-7	CARVLEQYF	TGTGCCAGAGTCCTGGAGCAGTACTTC
TRBV7-8	TRBD1	NA	TRBJ2-7	CASSSRTGSHYEQYF	TGTGCCAGCAGCTCCAGGACAGGGTCCCACTACGAGCAGTACTTC
TRBV6-1	TRBD2	NA	TRBJ2-7	CASSEALAGGYEQYF	TGTGCCAGCAGTGAAGCACTAGCGGGGGGCTACGAGCAGTACTTC
TRBV7-9	TRBD1	NA	TRBJ2-1	CASRSGTGVGEQFF	TGTGCCAGCAGATCCGGGACAGGGGTCGGTGAGCAGTTCTTC
TRBV5-1	NA	NA	TRBJ2-5	CASSRNRGQETQYF	TGCGCCAGCAGCCGGAACCGGGGTCAAGAGACCCAGTACTTC
TRBV4-3	TRBD1	NA	TRBJ2-6	CASSQDRGIPDVLTF	TGCGCCAGCAGCCAGGACAGGGGCATTCCAGACGTCCTGACTTTC
TRBV18	NA	few	TRBJ2-2	CASSPPSPNTGELFF	TGTGCCAGCTCACCACCCAGTCCGAACACCGGGGAGCTGTTTTTT
TRBV10-2	TRBD2	NA	TRBJ2-7	CASTPLLAGGPHF	TGCGCCAGCACTCCTCTACTAGCGGGCGGCCCCCACTTC
TRBV6-5	TRBD1	few	TRBJ1-2	CASSSIRQGPSGYTF	TGTGCCAGCAGTTCCATCCGACAGGGCCCCTCGGGCTACACCTTC
TRBV7-6	TRBD2	NA	TRBJ2-5	CASSLVTSGRVETQYF	TGTGCCAGCAGCTTAGTTACTAGCGGGAGGGTTGAGACCCAGTACTTC
TRBV4-2	TRBD1	NA	TRBJ2-3	CASSQKTGGEGTDTQYF	TGTGCCAGCAGCCAAAAGACAGGGGGCGAGGGCACAGATACGCAGTATTTT
TRBV3-1/TRBV3-2	TRBD2	NA	TRBJ2-1	CASSPRLARNEQFF	TGTGCCAGCAGTCCCCGACTAGCGCGAAATGAGCAGTTCTTC